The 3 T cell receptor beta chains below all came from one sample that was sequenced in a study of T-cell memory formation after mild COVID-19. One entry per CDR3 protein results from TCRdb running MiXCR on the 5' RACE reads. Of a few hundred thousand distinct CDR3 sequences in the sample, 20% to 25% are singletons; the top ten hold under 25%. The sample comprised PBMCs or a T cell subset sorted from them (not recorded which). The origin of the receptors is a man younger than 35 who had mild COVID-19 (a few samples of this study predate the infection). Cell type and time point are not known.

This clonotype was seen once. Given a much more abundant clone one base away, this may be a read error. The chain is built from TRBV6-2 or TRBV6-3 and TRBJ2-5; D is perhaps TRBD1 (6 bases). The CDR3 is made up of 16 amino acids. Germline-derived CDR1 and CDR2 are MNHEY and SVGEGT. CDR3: CASSPRPGAPQETQCF. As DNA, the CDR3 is TGTGCCAGCAGCCCCCGGCCAGGGGCCCCACAAGAGACCCAGTGCTTC.

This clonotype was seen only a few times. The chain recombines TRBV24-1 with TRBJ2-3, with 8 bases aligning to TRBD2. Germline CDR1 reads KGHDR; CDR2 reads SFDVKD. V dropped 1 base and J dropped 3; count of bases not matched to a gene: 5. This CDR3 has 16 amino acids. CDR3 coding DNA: TGTGCCACCAGTGATTTCGGAATAGCGGGGACAGATACGCAGTATTTT. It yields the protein CATSDFGIAGTDTQYF.

The CDR3 DNA sequence: TGTGCCAGCAGTCTCCGTGCAGGGGGGTCGGCTTTCTTT. This translates into CASSLRAGGSAFF. V usage is TRBV27 and J usage is TRBJ1-1; 7 bases line up with TRBD1. The CDR3 spans 13 residues. With V trimmed by 5 bases and J by 11 bases, 11 bases remained unmatched. Germline V CDR1 and CDR2: MNHEY, SMNVEV (reference sequence).